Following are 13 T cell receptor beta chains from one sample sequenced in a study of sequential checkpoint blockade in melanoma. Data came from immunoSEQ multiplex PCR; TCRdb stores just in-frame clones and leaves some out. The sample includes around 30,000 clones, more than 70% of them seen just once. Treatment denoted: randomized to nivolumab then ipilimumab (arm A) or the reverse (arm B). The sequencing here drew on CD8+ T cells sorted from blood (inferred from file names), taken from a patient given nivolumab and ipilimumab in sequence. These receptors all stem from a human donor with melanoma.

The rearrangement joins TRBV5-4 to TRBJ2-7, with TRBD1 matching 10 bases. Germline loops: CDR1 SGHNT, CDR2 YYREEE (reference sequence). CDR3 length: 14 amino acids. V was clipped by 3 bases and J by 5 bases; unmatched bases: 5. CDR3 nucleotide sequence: TGTGCCAGCAGCTCGGTGGGGACAGGGGACGAGCAGTACTTC. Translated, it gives CASSSVGTGDEQYF.

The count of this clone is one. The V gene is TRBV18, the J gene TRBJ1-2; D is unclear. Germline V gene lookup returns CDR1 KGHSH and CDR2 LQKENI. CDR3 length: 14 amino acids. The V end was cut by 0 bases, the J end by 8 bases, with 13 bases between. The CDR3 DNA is TGTGCCAGCTCACCACCGCTTGTCCGGGGAGGCTACACCTTC. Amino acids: CASSPPLVRGGYTF.

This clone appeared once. The DNA of the CDR3 is TGTGCCAGCGGCACAGGGGCCAAAAACATTCAGTACTTC. It is translated as CASGTGAKNIQYF. The chain couples TRBV7-8 to TRBJ2-4; D possibly corresponds to TRBD1 (6 bases). V shed 8 bases and J shed 1 base, with 9 bases lying between them. This CDR3 spans 13 amino acids. Germline V lookup: CDR1 SGHVS, CDR2 FQNEAQ.

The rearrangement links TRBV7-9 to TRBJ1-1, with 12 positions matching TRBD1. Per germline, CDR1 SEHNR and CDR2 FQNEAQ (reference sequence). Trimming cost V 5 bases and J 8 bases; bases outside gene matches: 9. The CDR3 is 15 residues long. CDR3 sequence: CASSPNLGQGAEAFF. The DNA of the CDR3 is TGTGCCAGCAGCCCCAACCTGGGACAGGGGGCCGAAGCTTTCTTT.

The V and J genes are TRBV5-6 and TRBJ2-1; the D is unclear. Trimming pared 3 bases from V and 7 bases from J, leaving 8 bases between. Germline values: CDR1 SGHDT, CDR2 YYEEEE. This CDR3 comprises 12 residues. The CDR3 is CASSSDSNEQFF. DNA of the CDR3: TGTGCCAGCAGCTCCGACTCGAATGAGCAGTTCTTC.

The CDR3 is CASSSGLAGGPRSYNEQFF. CDR3 nucleotide sequence: TGTGCCAGCAGTTCGGGACTAGCGGGAGGACCTCGCTCCTACAATGAGCAGTTCTTC. The chain joins TRBV28 to TRBJ2-1, with 15 bases matching TRBD2. Germline CDR1 is MDHEN and CDR2 is SYDVKM. The junction had 7 bases not matched to a gene; V was cut back by 4 bases and J by 0 bases. The CDR3 is made up of 19 amino acids.

The DNA of the CDR3 is TGTGCCAGTACGCGGACAGGGGGTTATGGCAATCAGCCCCAGCATTTT. Translation gives CASTRTGGYGNQPQHF. The chain recombines TRBV19 with TRBJ1-5; the match to TRBD1 covers 10 bases. In germline, CDR1 is LNHDA, CDR2 SQIVND (reference sequence). J lost 2 bases, V lost 7 bases, and 8 bases had no gene match. The CDR3 runs 16 residues.

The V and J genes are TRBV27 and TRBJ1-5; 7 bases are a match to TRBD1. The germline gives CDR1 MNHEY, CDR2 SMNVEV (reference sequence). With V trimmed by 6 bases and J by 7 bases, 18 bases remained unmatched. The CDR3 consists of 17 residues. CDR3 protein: CASRPTWAGGLGQPQHF. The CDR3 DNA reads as TGTGCCAGCAGACCCACCTGGGCAGGGGGACTCGGACAGCCCCAGCATTTT.

The CDR3 reads CASREGLNWSYEQYF. The CDR3 region has the DNA TGTGCCAGCAGAGAGGGACTAAATTGGTCCTACGAGCAGTACTTC. The genes are TRBV6-5 and TRBJ2-7; TRBD2 matches 7 bases. The CDR3 loop spans 15 amino acids. CDR1 and CDR2 (germline): MNHEY, SVGAGI. V dropped 6 bases and J dropped 1; count of bases not matched to a gene: 9.

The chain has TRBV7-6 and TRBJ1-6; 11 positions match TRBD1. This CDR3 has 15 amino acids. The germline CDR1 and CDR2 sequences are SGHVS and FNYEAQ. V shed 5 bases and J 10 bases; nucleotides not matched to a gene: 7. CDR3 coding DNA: TGTGCCAGCAGCCCCGGGACAGGGGGACGATCACCCCTCCACTTT. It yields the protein CASSPGTGGRSPLHF.

The CDR3 nucleotides read TGTGCCAGCAGTTACTCCCCCAGGGCATATGGCTACACCTTC. Amino acid sequence: CASSYSPRAYGYTF. The chain combines TRBV6-5 with TRBJ1-2, with D possibly TRBD1 on 5 matching bases. Trimming pared 0 bases from V and 5 bases from J, leaving 10 bases between. The CDR3 runs 14 residues. Germline V lookup: CDR1 MNHEY, CDR2 SVGAGI.

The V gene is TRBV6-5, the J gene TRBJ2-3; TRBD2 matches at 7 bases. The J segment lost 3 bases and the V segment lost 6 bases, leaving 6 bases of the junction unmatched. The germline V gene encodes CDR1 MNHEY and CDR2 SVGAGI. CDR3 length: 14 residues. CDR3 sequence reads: CASSPGGETDTQYF. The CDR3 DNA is TGTGCCAGCAGCCCGGGGGGAGAGACAGATACGCAGTATTTT.

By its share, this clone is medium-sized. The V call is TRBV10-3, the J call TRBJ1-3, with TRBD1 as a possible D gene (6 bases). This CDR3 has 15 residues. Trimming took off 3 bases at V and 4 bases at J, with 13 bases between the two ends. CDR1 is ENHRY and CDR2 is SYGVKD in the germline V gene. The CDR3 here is CAISESTRGGNTIYF. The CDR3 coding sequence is TGTGCCATCAGTGAATCAACAAGGGGGGGAAACACCATATATTTT.